Each of the 18 T cell receptor beta chains below was sequenced from the same sample in a study of control samples from healthy donors and cancer patients. The assay was immunoSEQ multiplex PCR, and TCRdb's table has in-frame clones only and misses some. The sample lists about 130,000 clones; over 75% were seen once. What was sequenced was blood. These receptors all come from a young man in good health.

The chain combines TRBV11-3 with TRBJ2-7, with a tentative D call TRBD2 (6 bases). The CDR3 is 14 residues long. Germline CDR1 and CDR2: SGHNT and YENEEA. V lost 5 bases, J lost 0 bases, and 11 bases lay in between. The CDR3 here is CASSPGGSSYEQYV. The CDR3 DNA sequence: TGTGCCAGCAGCCCTGGGGGGAGCTCCTACGAGCAGTACGTC.

The chain combines TRBV10-3 with TRBJ2-7; the D gene is possibly TRBD2 (5 bases). Germline V gene lookup returns CDR1 ENHRY and CDR2 SYGVKD. V was shortened by 11 bases and J by 5 bases, with 22 bases between the two germline ends. The CDR3 spans 14 residues. The chain's CDR3 is CAVMARDSADEQYF. CDR3 nucleotides: TGTGCCGTTATGGCACGGGATTCGGCCGACGAGCAGTACTTC.

This chain uses TRBV5-6 with TRBJ1-6; D remains unclear. The CDR3 is 15 amino acids. V lost 0 bases and J lost 0, with 4 bases in between. Per the germline V gene, CDR1 is SGHDT and CDR2 is YYEEEE. The CDR3 sequence: CASSLDSSYNSPLHF. The CDR3, as DNA: TGTGCCAGCAGCTTGGACAGCTCCTATAATTCACCCCTCCACTTT. Full variable domain (outside the CDR3, taken from reference TRBV5-6 and TRBJ1-6): DAGVTQSPTHLIKTRGQQVTLRCSPKSGHDTVSWYQQALGQGPQFIFQYYEEEERQRGNFPDRFSGHQFPNYSSELNVNALLLGDSALYLCASSLDSSYNSPLHFGNGTRLTVT.

The CDR3 here is CATSEGGRGTRREKLFF. The DNA for the CDR3 is TGTGCCACCAGCGAAGGGGGGCGGGGCACCAGGAGGGAAAAACTGTTTTTT. This rearrangement joins TRBV15 to TRBJ1-4, with a weak D call TRBD1 (6 bases). This CDR3 comprises 17 residues. The ends were cut back, 5 bases at V and 8 bases at J, with 24 bases in the middle. Germline CDR1 and CDR2: LNHNV and YYDKDF (reference sequence). Based on the CDR3 plus reference TRBV15 and TRBJ1-4, the full variable domain is DAMVIQNPRYQVTQFGKPVTLSCSQTLNHNVMYWYQQKSSQAPKLLFHYYDKDFNNEADTPDNFQSRRPNTSFCFLDIRSPGLGDTAMYLCATSEGGRGTRREKLFFGSGTQLSVL.

The gene calls are TRBV24-1 and TRBJ2-2, with unresolved D. This CDR3 contains 16 residues. Trimming removed 3 bases at V and 3 bases at J, with 13 bases between. Looked up from germline, CDR1 is KGHDR and CDR2 is SFDVKD. CDR3: CATSDRPIGDTGELFF. The CDR3 DNA follows: TGTGCCACCAGTGATCGGCCTATTGGGGACACCGGGGAGCTGTTTTTT.

The genes are TRBV4-3 and TRBJ1-5; unclear D gene. V shed 0 bases and J shed 1 base, with 10 bases lying between them. This CDR3 contains 16 residues. Germline V gene data show CDR1 as LGHNA and CDR2 as YSLEER. CDR3 sequence (DNA): TGCGCCAGCAGCCAAGAATTCGGCAGAAGCAATCAGCCCCAGCATTTT. The encoded protein is CASSQEFGRSNQPQHF.

V gene TRBV24-1 combines with J gene TRBJ2-3; TRBD2 matches at 14 bases. The germline V gene has CDR1 KGHDR and CDR2 SFDVKD. The CDR3 runs 18 residues. V dropped 3 bases and J dropped 2; count of bases not matched to a gene: 6. CDR3 nucleotide sequence: TGTGCCACCAGTGATCCCGGGACTAGCGGGGGAACCACAGATACGCAGTATTTT. Translation gives CATSDPGTSGGTTDTQYF.

For this clone: This specimen includes other DNA sequences encoding the same CDR3. V and J are TRBV10-1 and TRBJ1-5; D is uncertain. V lost 0 bases to trimming and J lost 2 bases, with 2 bases between them. CDR1 and CDR2 (germline): WNHNN, SYGVQD (reference sequence). The CDR3 is 13 residues long. The CDR3 DNA reads as TGCGCCAGCAGTGAGTCGGGCAATCAGCCCCAGCATTTT. As protein: CASSESGNQPQHF.

The gene calls are TRBV28 and TRBJ2-1; 9 nucleotides match TRBD2. The CDR3 spans 14 residues. V shed 2 bases, J shed 6 bases, and the junction held 2 bases outside the gene matches. Germline-derived CDR1 and CDR2 are MDHEN and SYDVKM. As DNA, the CDR3 is TGTGCCAGCAGTTTAGCGGGGGGGGGCAATGAGCAGTTCTTC. It encodes CASSLAGGGNEQFF.

A single count supports this clone. J is TRBJ2-1 and V is TRBV15; 10 bases fit TRBD1. The germline gives CDR1 LNHNV, CDR2 YYDKDF (reference sequence). The V gene end was trimmed by 3 bases and the J gene end by 9 bases; junction bases not matched to a gene: 8. The CDR3 runs to 15 residues. The CDR3 DNA follows: TGTGCCACCAGCAGGGAGGACAGGGGGTACTTTGAGCAGTTCTTC. As protein: CATSREDRGYFEQFF.

The chain recombines TRBV7-2 with TRBJ1-2; D might be TRBD1 (6 bases). The germline V and J ends were trimmed by 0 bases and 3 bases, with 14 bases remaining between them. The germline V gene encodes CDR1 SGHTA and CDR2 FQGNSA. There are 16 residues in the CDR3. In DNA form, the CDR3 reads TGTGCCAGCAGCTTAGCGGGGGGGGGCGCCGACTATGGCTACACCTTC. Its protein product is CASSLAGGGADYGYTF.

This chain joins TRBV15 and TRBJ2-5; 12 bases agree with TRBD2. The germline gives CDR1 LNHNV, CDR2 YYDKDF (reference sequence). The V gene end was trimmed by 2 bases and the J gene end by 0 bases; junction bases not matched to a gene: 10. The CDR3 is 19 amino acids. The CDR3 sequence is CATSRPLPGLAGNQETQYF. DNA of the CDR3: TGTGCCACCAGCAGACCCCTCCCCGGACTAGCGGGGAACCAAGAGACCCAGTACTTC.

The chain joins TRBV29-1 to TRBJ2-2, with D maybe TRBD1 (6 bases). Germline CDR1 reads SQVTM; CDR2 reads ANQGSEA. The CDR3 covers 14 residues. V lost 8 bases to trimming and J lost 1 base, with 14 bases between them. The CDR3 region is CSIIGQMNTGELFF. The CDR3 bases are TGCAGCATCATCGGACAGATGAACACCGGGGAGCTGTTTTTT.

The chain carries TRBV6-5 and TRBJ2-3; D is unresolved. Trimming stripped 7 bases from V and 2 bases from J, with 7 bases between. Germline loops: CDR1 MNHEY, CDR2 SVGAGI. The CDR3 loop spans 12 amino acids. CDR3 nucleotides: TGTGCCAGCACTCTTCACACAGATACGCAGTATTTT. Translation: CASTLHTDTQYF.

J is TRBJ2-3 and V is TRBV24-1, with a possible D match to TRBD2 (6 bases). The germline V gene encodes CDR1 KGHDR and CDR2 SFDVKD. The CDR3 contains 14 residues. Trimming cost V 6 bases and J 4 bases, with 13 bases left between them. CDR3 residues: CATSWASASDTQYF. CDR3 nucleotides: TGTGCCACCAGTTGGGCTAGCGCGTCAGATACGCAGTATTTT.

The chain combines TRBV5-1 with TRBJ2-3, with 7 bases lining up with TRBD2. The CDR3 contains 15 residues. The germline gives CDR1 SGHRS, CDR2 YFSETQ. Unmatched junction bases numbered 6, after V lost 4 bases and J lost 1 base. CDR3 DNA: TGCGCCAGCAGCCCCGGGGGGATTGGCACAGATACGCAGTATTTT. Protein: CASSPGGIGTDTQYF.

This chain connects TRBV5-1 to TRBJ2-7; TRBD1 agrees at 7 bases. Germline V gene sequence: CDR1 SGHRS, CDR2 YFSETQ. The CDR3 consists of 15 residues. Trimming at V came to 3 bases and at J to 7 bases, leaving 13 bases not matched to a gene. Here the CDR3 reads CASSSGAGGSREQYF. In DNA, the CDR3 is TGCGCCAGCAGCTCTGGAGCAGGGGGATCTCGTGAGCAGTACTTC. The complete variable domain, with remaining parts taken from reference TRBV5-1 and TRBJ2-7, reads KAGVTQTPRYLIKTRGQQVTLSCSPISGHRSVSWYQQTPGQGLQFLFEYFSETQRNKGNFPGRFSGRQFSNSRSEMNVSTLELGDSALYLCASSSGAGGSREQYFGPGTRLTVT.

Comments on this clone: Distinct nucleotide sequences in the sample also encode this CDR3. J is TRBJ1-1 and V is TRBV19, with no clear D. The V end lost 5 bases, the J end lost 14 bases, and 15 bases lay between the germline ends. This CDR3 is built from 11 residues. In germline, CDR1 is LNHDA, CDR2 SQIVND (reference sequence). This CDR3 reads CASSSRERAFF. The CDR3 nucleotides are TGTGCCAGTAGTTCTCGGGAACGGGCCTTCTTT.